The 32 T cell receptor beta chains reported below all come from one sample, sequenced in a study of T cell changes during pregnancy in multiple sclerosis. TCRdb's table, derived via immunoSEQ multiplex PCR, lists solely in-frame clones and lacks some. This sample has fewer than 40,000 clones, with 90% found just once. Sequences were derived from CD4+ T cells from peripheral blood mononuclear cells, sampled in the second trimester of pregnancy. The source of these receptors is a female donor in good health, enrolled as a control in a pregnancy study.

The chain is built from TRBV30 and TRBJ2-3, with 7 bases fitting TRBD1. With V trimmed by 0 bases and J by 5 bases, 11 bases remained unmatched. The CDR3 covers 16 residues. Germline CDR1 reads GTSNPN; CDR2 reads SVGIG (reference sequence). The CDR3: CAWSVFPAGGRDTQYF. Written as DNA, the CDR3 is TGTGCCTGGAGTGTTTTTCCGGCAGGGGGTAGAGATACGCAGTATTTT. The complete variable domain, with remaining parts taken from reference TRBV30 and TRBJ2-3, reads SQTIHQWPATLVQPVGSPLSLECTVEGTSNPNLYWYRQAAGRGLQLLFYSVGIGQISSEVPQNLSASRPQDRQFILSSKKLLLSDSGFYLCAWSVFPAGGRDTQYFGPGTRLTVL.

This clone was found once. The gene calls are TRBV5-4 and TRBJ2-2; 13 bases align to TRBD2. The CDR3 sequence is 15 residues long. Losses at the gene ends were 7 bases for V and 5 bases for J; bases not matched to a gene: 5. CDR1 SGHNT and CDR2 YYREEE come from the germline V gene (reference sequence). As DNA, the CDR3 is TGTGCCAGCCAACTAGCGGGGGGGCGGACCGGGGAGCTGTTTTTT. Translating it yields CASQLAGGRTGELFF.

This clone was observed once. The chain couples TRBV4-1 to TRBJ1-1; TRBD1 is a possible D gene (6 bases). The germline V gene encodes CDR1 MGHRA and CDR2 YSYEKL. Trimming stripped 3 bases from V and 1 base from J, with 12 bases between. There are 15 residues in the CDR3. The CDR3 DNA reads as TGCGCCAGCAGCCACGCGGGGGCCACGAACACTGAAGCTTTCTTT. Amino acids: CASSHAGATNTEAFF.

This clone was recorded only once. This chain connects TRBV29-1 to TRBJ2-3; D ambiguous. The germline V gene has CDR1 SQVTM and CDR2 ANQGSEA. This CDR3 contains 11 residues. V was cut by 3 bases and J by 13 bases, with 14 bases left in between. The CDR3 loop reads CSVETYTNEYF. The CDR3, as DNA: TGCAGCGTTGAGACTTATACTAACGAGTATTTT.

The chain uses TRBV30 and TRBJ1-1, with D hard to call. Germline-derived CDR1 and CDR2 are GTSNPN and SVGIG (reference sequence). V lost 2 bases and J 1 base, leaving 5 bases between the germline ends. The CDR3 is 12 residues long. CDR3 sequence reads: CAWSFGNTEAFF. The DNA for the CDR3 is TGTGCCTGGAGTTTCGGGAACACTGAAGCTTTCTTT. Full variable domain (remainder filled in from reference TRBV30 and TRBJ1-1): SQTIHQWPATLVQPVGSPLSLECTVEGTSNPNLYWYRQAAGRGLQLLFYSVGIGQISSEVPQNLSASRPQDRQFILSSKKLLLSDSGFYLCAWSFGNTEAFFGQGTRLTVV.

As DNA, the CDR3 is TGTGCCAGTAGTGTGGAGATGAACACTGAAGCTTTCTTT. Amino acids: CASSVEMNTEAFF. The J gene is TRBJ1-1, the V gene TRBV19; D unclear. CDR1 and CDR2 (germline): LNHDA, SQIVND (reference sequence). Trimming took off 5 bases at V and 0 bases at J, with 7 bases between the two ends. CDR3 size: 13 residues. Complete variable domain (other parts from reference TRBV19 and TRBJ1-1): DGGITQSPKYLFRKEGQNVTLSCEQNLNHDAMYWYRQDPGQGLRLIYYSQIVNDFQKGDIAEGYSVSREKKESFPLTVTSAQKNPTAFYLCASSVEMNTEAFFGQGTRLTVV.

This chain links TRBV19 with TRBJ2-3; 8 nucleotides line up with TRBD2. The V gene end was trimmed by 7 bases and the J gene end by 8 bases; junction bases not matched to a gene: 11. CDR3 length equals 14 residues. The germline CDR1 and CDR2 sequences are LNHDA and SQIVND (reference sequence). CDR3 in amino acids: CASTTPLSGSTQYF. The CDR3 DNA reads TGTGCCAGTACCACTCCGTTAAGCGGGAGTACGCAGTATTTT.

V gene TRBV7-9 combines with J gene TRBJ2-3; 12 nucleotides agree with TRBD2. Unmatched junction bases numbered 6, after V lost 8 bases and J lost 0 bases. The germline V gene has CDR1 SEHNR and CDR2 FQNEAQ (reference sequence). The length of the CDR3 is 16 residues. The DNA for the CDR3 is TGTGCCAGCGGCGGACTAGCGGGGACTAGCACAGATACGCAGTATTTT. Encoded protein: CASGGLAGTSTDTQYF.

The V and J genes are TRBV21-1 and TRBJ1-2. TRBV21-1 is flagged as a pseudogene. The CDR3 totals 14 residues. In DNA, the CDR3 is TGTGCCAGCAGCAAAGAGGAGGGAATGGATGGCTACACCTTC. Its translation is CASSKEEGMDGYTF.

The rearrangement links TRBV18 to TRBJ2-1, with TRBD2 matching over 7 bases. The CDR3 has 17 amino acids. V trimming: 0 bases; J trimming: 0 bases; junction bases outside the gene matches: 5. Germline-derived CDR1 and CDR2 are KGHSH and LQKENI. As DNA, the CDR3 is TGTGCCAGCTCACCACCGGGGCGGGGGAGCTCCTACAATGAGCAGTTCTTC. Translated: CASSPPGRGSSYNEQFF.

This chain connects TRBV27 to TRBJ2-3; 8 nucleotides match TRBD2. The CDR3 is made up of 19 amino acids. V trimming: 0 bases; J trimming: 2 bases; junction bases outside the gene matches: 13. Germline CDR1 reads MNHEY; CDR2 reads SMNVEV (reference sequence). The CDR3 nucleotides are TGTGCCAGCAGTTTATCAGCCACAGGCAGCGGGGGCCACACAGATACGCAGTATTTT. Translated, it gives CASSLSATGSGGHTDTQYF.

The rearrangement joins TRBV11-2 to TRBJ1-1; 11 bases match TRBD1. The J segment lost 7 bases and the V segment lost 6 bases, leaving 13 bases of the junction unmatched. Germline V gene lookup returns CDR1 SGHAT and CDR2 FQNNGV. The CDR3 is 16 amino acids. The CDR3 loop is CASRSHRDRGSSEAFF. As DNA, the CDR3 is TGTGCCAGCAGGTCACACCGGGACAGGGGGTCCAGTGAAGCTTTCTTT.

The V call is TRBV6-6, the J call TRBJ1-6, with a weak D call TRBD1 (6 bases). Germline CDR1 reads MNHNY; CDR2 reads SVGAGI (reference sequence). Trimming shortened V by 7 bases and J by 9 bases, and 10 bases separated the two germline ends. The CDR3 extends over 12 amino acids. CDR3 coding DNA: TGTGCCAGCACCTACAGGGCTTCACCCCTCCACTTT. It specifies CASTYRASPLHF.

This clone was observed a few times. The chain combines TRBV29-1 with TRBJ2-4; no reliable D call. CDR1 is SQVTM, CDR2 ANQGSEA, per germline. Trimming pared 0 bases from V and 0 bases from J, leaving 6 bases between. The CDR3 has 14 amino acids. The DNA for the CDR3 is TGCAGCGTTGAAGACAGGTTAGCCAAAAACATTCAGTACTTC. It encodes CSVEDRLAKNIQYF.

J is TRBJ2-2 and V is TRBV6-5, with D possibly matching TRBD1 (6 bases). The CDR3 sequence is 15 residues long. CDR1 and CDR2 (germline): MNHEY, SVGAGI. Trimming removed 0 bases from V and 1 base from J, with 6 bases in between. The CDR3 is CASSYSGQNTGELFF. CDR3 DNA sequence: TGTGCCAGCAGTTACTCGGGACAGAACACCGGGGAGCTGTTTTTT.

The genes are TRBV2 and TRBJ2-3, with 8 bases lining up with TRBD2. V lost 4 bases and J lost 14; bases outside the gene matches: 14. Germline loops: CDR1 SNHLY, CDR2 FYNNEI. This CDR3 comprises 14 residues. This CDR3 is CASSVGRDRPTPYF. DNA for the CDR3: TGTGCCAGCAGTGTCGGGAGGGACCGACCCACCCCGTATTTT.

The rearrangement joins TRBV10-3 to TRBJ1-1, with 7 bases aligning to TRBD1. This CDR3 comprises 13 residues. Germline CDR1 ENHRY, CDR2 SYGVKD. The V gene end was trimmed by 10 bases and the J gene end by 1 base; junction bases not matched to a gene: 6. CDR3 sequence: CATLGQTNTEAFF. The CDR3 region has the DNA TGTGCCACCCTGGGACAGACGAACACTGAAGCTTTCTTT.

V and J are TRBV6-4 and TRBJ1-5; possible D gene TRBD1, 6 bases. The CDR3 runs to 15 residues. V lost 7 bases and J lost 3, with 16 bases in between. Germline loops: CDR1 MRHNA, CDR2 SNTAGT. The CDR3 DNA reads TGTGCCAGCAAGGGGGTGGGGACATACAATCAGCCCCAGCATTTT. Its protein product is CASKGVGTYNQPQHF.

There are a few counts of this clone. V usage is TRBV12-5 and J usage is TRBJ1-6, with TRBD1 matching 7 bases. There are 16 residues in the CDR3. V was clipped by 5 bases and J by 6 bases; unmatched bases: 10. CDR1 is LGHNT, CDR2 FRNRAP, per germline. Here the CDR3 reads CASGRTWDSSNSPLHF. In nucleotides, the CDR3 is TGTGCTAGTGGTCGTACATGGGACAGCAGTAATTCACCCCTCCACTTT.

This chain uses TRBV9 with TRBJ2-3; 7 positions agree with TRBD2. V lost 0 bases to trimming and J lost 0 bases; unmatched junction nucleotides: 4. Per germline, CDR1 SGDLS and CDR2 YYNGEE. The CDR3 is 16 residues long. CDR3 in DNA: TGTGCCAGCAGCGTAGCTGTGGGGGGGAGCACAGATACGCAGTATTTT. This gives the protein CASSVAVGGSTDTQYF.

This clone has a handful of counts. V gene TRBV4-1 combines with J gene TRBJ1-2; D call uncertain. The CDR3 is 11 amino acids. Trimming cost V 4 bases and J 10 bases, with 10 bases left between them. The V gene's germline CDR1 is MGHRA and CDR2 YSYEKL. The CDR3 reads CASSRRDIYTF. In nucleotides, the CDR3 is TGCGCCAGCAGCCGCAGAGACATCTACACCTTC.

In DNA form, the CDR3 reads TGTGCCTGGAAAGCAGGGGCGGATCAGCCCCAGCATTTT. Its protein is CAWKAGADQPQHF. V usage is TRBV30 and J usage is TRBJ1-5; possible D gene TRBD1, 6 bases. V gave up 4 bases and J gave up 5 bases, with 12 bases separating them. Germline V gene lookup returns CDR1 GTSNPN and CDR2 SVGIG (reference sequence). CDR3 length: 13 residues.

V usage is TRBV2 and J usage is TRBJ2-7; D ambiguous. The CDR3 loop spans 15 amino acids. V was shortened by 2 bases and J by 4 bases, with 15 bases between the two germline ends. CDR1 and CDR2 (germline): SNHLY, FYNNEI. The DNA of the CDR3 is TGTGCCAGCAGTGAAATGCGCAGGTTTGGATACGAGCAGTACTTC. Translated: CASSEMRRFGYEQYF.

This clone has more than one count but fewer than ten. The same CDR3 is also encoded by other DNA sequences in this sample. CDR3 in DNA: TGTGCCAGCAGTGAAACAGGGACGTATGGCTACACCTTC. Amino acids: CASSETGTYGYTF. The chain employs TRBV2 and TRBJ1-2; D might be TRBD1 (6 bases). The CDR3 runs 13 residues. Trimming left V 2 bases short and J 5 bases short, with 9 bases between. CDR1 is SNHLY, CDR2 FYNNEI, per germline.

The rearrangement uses TRBV5-1 and TRBJ1-2; 7 positions match TRBD1. V was clipped by 2 bases and J by 4 bases; unmatched bases: 5. Germline CDR1 is SGHRS and CDR2 is YFSETQ. The CDR3 has 14 amino acids. CDR3 sequence (DNA): TGCGCCAGCAGCTTAAGAGGGGGCGTCTATGGCTACACCTTC. Protein sequence: CASSLRGGVYGYTF.

The J gene is TRBJ2-5, the V gene TRBV7-2, with a tentative D call TRBD2 (6 bases). The CDR3 is 14 residues long. Germline V CDR1 and CDR2: SGHTA, FQGNSA. The V gene lost 1 base and the J gene lost 6 bases, with 12 bases spanning the gap. The chain's CDR3 is CASSLGVSGQTQYF. CDR3 DNA: TGTGCCAGCAGCTTAGGTGTTAGCGGTCAGACCCAGTACTTC.

The chain combines TRBV11-3 with TRBJ2-7; TRBD1 agrees at 8 bases. The V gene's germline CDR1 is SGHNT and CDR2 YENEEA. Germline trimming cut 5 bases from V and 3 bases from J; bases unmatched to any gene: 3. The CDR3 has 13 residues. Written as DNA, the CDR3 is TGTGCCAGCAGCATAGGACAGGGCTACGAGCAGTACTTC. This gives the protein CASSIGQGYEQYF.

The chain recombines TRBV19 with TRBJ1-2, with no clear D. The V end was cut by 3 bases, the J end by 0 bases, with 8 bases between. The V gene's germline CDR1 is LNHDA and CDR2 SQIVND (reference sequence). This CDR3 spans 14 amino acids. The CDR3 sequence is CASSIVGANYGYTF. DNA of the CDR3: TGTGCCAGTAGTATTGTCGGAGCTAACTATGGCTACACCTTC.

CDR3 coding DNA: TGTGCCAGTAGTGTCGTAACAGGGGGCAATCAGCCCCAGCATTTT. The encoded protein is CASSVVTGGNQPQHF. The rearrangement joins TRBV19 to TRBJ1-5; TRBD1 aligns across 7 bases. This CDR3 comprises 15 residues. V lost 5 bases to trimming and J lost 2 bases; unmatched junction nucleotides: 6. Germline CDR1 reads LNHDA; CDR2 reads SQIVND (reference sequence). The full variable domain, with the rest looked up from reference TRBV19 and TRBJ1-5, is DGGITQSPKYLFRKEGQNVTLSCEQNLNHDAMYWYRQDPGQGLRLIYYSQIVNDFQKGDIAEGYSVSREKKESFPLTVTSAQKNPTAFYLCASSVVTGGNQPQHFGDGTRLSIL.

The V and J genes are TRBV27 and TRBJ2-1; D possibly corresponds to TRBD2 (6 bases). The CDR3 extends over 15 amino acids. Between the trimmed V and J ends, which lost 5 bases and 1 base, there was a span of 12 bases. CDR1 MNHEY and CDR2 SMNVEV come from the germline V gene (reference sequence). The CDR3 nucleotides are TGTGCCAGCAGTCTGGAGGGCCGGTCCTACAATGAGCAGTTCTTC. Translated: CASSLEGRSYNEQFF.

The genes are TRBV6-1 and TRBJ1-5; tentatively, D is TRBD1 (6 bases). Germline lookup yields CDR1 MNHNS and CDR2 SASEGT. V was cut by 7 bases and J by 5 bases, with 15 bases left in between. The CDR3 length is 14 residues. The DNA of the CDR3 is TGTGCCAGCACCCAATGGGAGGGGGATCAGCCCCAGCATTTT. Protein product: CASTQWEGDQPQHF.

The chain couples TRBV5-6 to TRBJ1-1, with 9 bases lining up with TRBD1. This CDR3 comprises 14 residues. Germline V gives CDR1 SGHDT, CDR2 YYEEEE. The trim removed 3 bases at V and 11 bases at J, leaving 11 bases unmatched. This CDR3 is CASSSGQGAVSAFF. The CDR3 DNA is TGTGCCAGCAGCTCGGGACAGGGAGCGGTGAGCGCTTTCTTT.